This is a list of T cell receptor beta chains from one sample in a study of T cell responses to AZD1222 COVID-19 vaccine. TCRdb keeps only in-frame clones here, not all; method: immunoSEQ multiplex PCR. The sample includes more than 150,000 clones, 92% seen only once; the top ten take 1.9%. Material: peripheral blood, obtained 28 days after the second AZD1222 dose. The source is an adult who received the AZD1222 COVID-19 vaccine. Both conserved end residues are part of each CDR3. D genes are given only for firm matches. The size field is filled for only some rows; it gives once, few, many or a size class.

>TRBV7-2|.|.|TRBJ1-2
TGTGCCAGCAGCCAACAGGCTAACTATGGCTACACCTTC
CASSQQANYGYTF
>TRBV19|.|.|TRBJ1-1
TGTGCCAGTAGTACCGAGGTTACCCACACTGAAGCTTTCTTT
CASSTEVTHTEAFF
>TRBV7-2|.|.|TRBJ2-7
TGTGCCAGCAGCCGGTGGACCTCTCGAATCTACGAGCAGTACTTC
CASSRWTSRIYEQYF
>TRBV12-5|.|.|TRBJ2-1
TGTGCTAGTGGTTTGGGGACTTTCAATGAGCAGTTCTTC
CASGLGTFNEQFF
>TRBV6-1|.|TRBD2|TRBJ2-2
TGTGCCAGCAGTGAAGGATATTCCGGGAGGGCCGGGGAGCTGTTTTTT
CASSEGYSGRAGELFF
>TRBV5-5|.|.|TRBJ1-5
TGTGCCAGCAGCTTGGGGCTGGGGTTGGGCAATCAGCCCCAGCATTTT
CASSLGLGLGNQPQHF
>TRBV10-3|.|.|TRBJ2-7
TGTGCCATCAGTGGAGGGCTGGGGATGGGCCTCTCCTACGAGCAGTACTTC
CAISGGLGMGLSYEQYF
>TRBV21-1|.|.|TRBJ1-3
TGTGCCAGCAGCGACCGGGACACCCCTGGAAACACCATATATTTT
CASSDRDTPGNTIYF
>TRBV30|.|.|TRBJ2-1
TGTGCCTGGAAGGAGGGGGGTAAGGGGTACAATGAGCAGTTCTTC
CAWKEGGKGYNEQFF
>TRBV4-2|.|.|TRBJ1-2
TGTGCCAGCAGCCAAGTTTCTCCCAGGGCGGGCTATGGCTACACCTTC
CASSQVSPRAGYGYTF
>TRBV12-3/TRBV12-4|.|TRBD1|TRBJ1-2
TGTGCCAGCAGTCTCTGGACAGGGGAAGGCTACACCTTC
CASSLWTGEGYTF
>TRBV30|.|.|TRBJ1-5
TGTGCCTGGAGCGAAGGGACTCTCGTCAATCAGCCCCAGCATTTT
CAWSEGTLVNQPQHF
>TRBV19|once|.|TRBJ1-1
TGTGCCAGTTCTACGAAGGGTGTTGGGGACACTGAAGCTTTCTTT
CASSTKGVGDTEAFF
>TRBV4-1|once|TRBD2|TRBJ2-1
TGCGCCAGCACCGGTACCGCGGGAGGTTCCTACAATGAGCAGTTCTTC
CASTGTAGGSYNEQFF
>TRBV28|.|.|TRBJ2-7
TGTGCCAGCAGTTTGTCTAGCCCTCCCTACGAGCAGTACTTC
CASSLSSPPYEQYF
>TRBV4-2|.|TRBD2|TRBJ2-2
TGTGCCAGCAGCCAAGATCGGGCTAGCGGGAGGATCGGGGAGCTGTTTTTT
CASSQDRASGRIGELFF
>TRBV7-3|once|TRBD2|TRBJ2-1
TGTGCCAGCAGCTTGCAGACTAGCGGGGGGCCCAGCGAGCAGTTCTTC
CASSLQTSGGPSEQFF
>TRBV19|.|.|TRBJ1-5
TGTGCCAGTAGTATCTACGCCCGGGGTTCGGGGCCCCAGCATTTT
CASSIYARGSGPQHF
>TRBV27|.|TRBD1|TRBJ2-3
TGTGCCAGCAGGACCGAGGACAGGGCGCCGTGTTTT
CASRTEDRAPCF
>TRBV5-6|.|.|TRBJ1-2
TGTGCCAGCAGCCCCCAGTTGGAGGGCTACACCTTC
CASSPQLEGYTF
>TRBV27|.|.|TRBJ2-3
TGTGCCAGCAGTACAGCGGGACTCACAGGGGGGGACACGCAGTATTTT
CASSTAGLTGGDTQYF
>TRBV6-4|once|.|TRBJ1-2
TGTGCCAGCAGTGACTCACGGGGCTTGGGCTACACCTTC
CASSDSRGLGYTF
>TRBV5-4|.|.|TRBJ1-2
TGTGCCAGCAGCCCATCCCAGGTGGGCTACACCTTC
CASSPSQVGYTF
>TRBV6-5|.|.|TRBJ1-5
TGTGCCAGCAGGCCCCGTCAGCCCCAGCATTTT
CASRPRQPQHF
>TRBV9|.|.|TRBJ1-1
TGTGCCAGCAGCGTAAGTGGGGGCAACACTGAAGCTTTCTTT
CASSVSGGNTEAFF
>TRBV7-9|.|TRBD1|TRBJ2-2
TGTGCCAGCAGCCCGGACAGGGGTACCGGGGAGCTGTTTTTT
CASSPDRGTGELFF
>TRBV3-1/TRBV3-2|.|.|TRBJ1-3
TGTGCCAGCAGCCAAGTCCCGGTACGGAAGCACACCATATATTTT
CASSQVPVRKHTIYF
>TRBV21-1|.|.|TRBJ2-3
TGTGCCAGCAGCAAAGAACTAGCTTTACAGACGCAGTATTTT
CASSKELALQTQYF
>TRBV6-2/TRBV6-3|.|.|TRBJ1-3
TGTGCCAGCAGTTACAGCACCGCTGGAAACACCATATATTTT
CASSYSTAGNTIYF
>TRBV5-1|few|.|TRBJ2-7
TGCGCCAGCAGCTCGAGAAGCTCCTACGAGCAGTACTTC
CASSSRSSYEQYF
>TRBV6-2/TRBV6-3|.|.|TRBJ1-1
TGTGCCAGCAGTTACTCGGCGGCAGGTCGAGGAGCTTTCTTT
CASSYSAAGRGAFF
>TRBV14|.|.|TRBJ2-5
TGTGCCAGCAGCTCTAACAGGGAGATGGAGACCCAGTACTTC
CASSSNREMETQYF
>TRBV9|.|.|TRBJ1-1
TGTGCCAGCAGCGTGATTGAGACGAACACTGAAGCTTTCTTT
CASSVIETNTEAFF
>TRBV30|.|.|TRBJ1-2
TGTGCCTGGAGCCTAGGGGCCGAGTATGGCTACACCTTC
CAWSLGAEYGYTF
>TRBV11-1|.|TRBD1|TRBJ2-2
TGTGCCAGCAGCTTAGGTGGCAGGGGGCCACCCGGGGAGCTGTTTTTT
CASSLGGRGPPGELFF
>TRBV9|.|.|TRBJ1-5
TGTGCCAGCAGCGTAGCTGGAGGTAGCAATCAGCCCCAGCATTTT
CASSVAGGSNQPQHF
>TRBV6-4|.|.|TRBJ1-5
TGTGCCAGCAGTGACTCGGTGAGAAATAGCAATCAGCCCCAGCATTTT
CASSDSVRNSNQPQHF
>TRBV19|.|TRBD2|TRBJ2-3
TGTGCCAGTAGTATATTAGCGGGAGGGATCAGCACAGATACGCAGTATTTT
CASSILAGGISTDTQYF
>TRBV5-6|.|TRBD2|TRBJ2-1
TGTGCCAGCAGGGATTGGACTAGCGGGAGGAGGAATGAGCAGTTCTTC
CASRDWTSGRRNEQFF
>TRBV7-2|.|.|TRBJ1-5
TGTGCCAGCAGCCCCATCTCCCGACAGCTCAATCAGCCCCAGCATTTT
CASSPISRQLNQPQHF
>TRBV6-2/TRBV6-3|.|.|TRBJ1-3
TGTGCCAGCAGCCGCAGACCTCGCTCTGGAAACACCATATATTTT
CASSRRPRSGNTIYF
>TRBV11-2|.|TRBD1|TRBJ1-2
TGTGCCAGCAGCCTTACAGGGGACCCTAGATATGGCTACACCTTC
CASSLTGDPRYGYTF
>TRBV6-2/TRBV6-3|.|.|TRBJ2-1
TGTGCCAGCAGTTACTCGACTTCCCCGGATGAGCAGTTCTTC
CASSYSTSPDEQFF
>TRBV12-3/TRBV12-4|.|TRBD2|TRBJ2-1
TGTGCCAGCACCGGGGGGTACAATGAGCAGTTCTTC
CASTGGYNEQFF
>TRBV5-4|.|.|TRBJ1-1
TGTGCCAGCAGATTCGGAGGCGGCACTGAAGCTTTCTTT
CASRFGGGTEAFF
>TRBV3-1/TRBV3-2|few|TRBD1|TRBJ2-2
TGTGCCAGCAGCCAAGGGCAGGGGGACACCGGGGAGCTGTTTTTT
CASSQGQGDTGELFF
>TRBV5-1|.|.|TRBJ1-6
TGCGCCAGCAGCTTGGAGGGGGGGCCTTCACCCCTCCACTTT
CASSLEGGPSPLHF
>TRBV3-1/TRBV3-2|.|.|TRBJ2-1
TGTGCCAGCAGCGGGAGCGGAGACTTCTACAATGAGCAGTTCTTC
CASSGSGDFYNEQFF
>TRBV12-3/TRBV12-4|.|TRBD1|TRBJ2-1
TGTGCCAGCCCGGACAGGAACAATGAGCAGTTCTTC
CASPDRNNEQFF
>TRBV7-9|.|.|TRBJ2-6
TGTGCCAGCAGCCGTGGGGGTCTGAGCGGAGGGGCCAACGTCCTGACTTTC
CASSRGGLSGGANVLTF
>TRBV2|.|TRBD1|TRBJ2-5
TGTGCCAGCAGATACTCCGGGACAGAAGAGACCCAGTACTTC
CASRYSGTEETQYF
>TRBV6-5|.|TRBD1|TRBJ2-1
TGTGCCAGCCACAGGGGGAATGAGCAGTTCTTC
CASHRGNEQFF
>TRBV7-8|.|TRBD2|TRBJ2-7
TGTGCCAGCAGCTCCCGCCGACTAGCCAACTACCACGAGCAGTACTTC
CASSSRRLANYHEQYF
>TRBV7-9|.|.|TRBJ1-2
TGTGCCAGCAGCTTAGAAGGTGGAGAGAATGGCTACACCTTC
CASSLEGGENGYTF
>TRBV4-3|once|.|TRBJ2-7
TGCGCCAGCAGCCAAGATTGGGGAGCCTACGAGCAGTACTTC
CASSQDWGAYEQYF